The rows below give T cell receptor beta chains drawn from one sample of a study of T cell changes during pregnancy in multiple sclerosis. Generated by immunoSEQ multiplex PCR, the TCRdb table keeps only in-frame clones and is missing some. Of 20,000 to 25,000 clones in the sample, 91% were seen once. The material sequenced was CD4+ T cells from peripheral blood mononuclear cells, taken in the third trimester of pregnancy. These TCRs come from a female donor with multiple sclerosis, enrolled in a pregnancy study. Each CDR3 is given without its conserved first and last residue. A D gene is named only where the DNA matches it firmly. Size is omitted from some rows. Given values are once, few, many or a class for expanded clones.

NA	TRBV5-5	11	TRBJ2-7	NA	ASSLGQYYEQY
NA	TRBV9	15	TRBJ1-4	NA	ASSVGGSRGLNEKLF
NA	TRBV30	11	TRBJ1-6	NA	AWSVTSRSPLH
TRBD1	TRBV7-2	14	TRBJ1-5	NA	ASTWPRTGSNQPQH
NA	TRBV5-8	10	TRBJ1-2	NA	ASSLYEGGYT
NA	TRBV6-1	12	TRBJ1-2	NA	ASRLAGGKRGYT
NA	TRBV2	12	TRBJ1-5	NA	ASCLLGVDQPQH
NA	TRBV20-1	6	TRBJ1-1	few	SPLGAF
TRBD1	TRBV9	13	TRBJ2-5	NA	ASSVAPGQGQTQY
TRBD2	TRBV10-3	11	TRBJ2-1	NA	AITGGPDNEQF